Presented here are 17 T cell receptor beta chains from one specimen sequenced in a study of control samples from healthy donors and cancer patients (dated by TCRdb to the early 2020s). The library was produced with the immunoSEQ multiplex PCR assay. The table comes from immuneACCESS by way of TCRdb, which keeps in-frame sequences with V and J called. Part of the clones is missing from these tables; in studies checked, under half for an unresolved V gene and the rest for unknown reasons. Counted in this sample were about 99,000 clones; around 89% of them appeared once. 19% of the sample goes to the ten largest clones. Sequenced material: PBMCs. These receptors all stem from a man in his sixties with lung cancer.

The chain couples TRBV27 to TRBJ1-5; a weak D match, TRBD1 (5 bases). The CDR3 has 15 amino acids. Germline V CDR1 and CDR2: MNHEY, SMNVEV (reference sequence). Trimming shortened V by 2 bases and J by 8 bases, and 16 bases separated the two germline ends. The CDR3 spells CASSLTAGAREPQHF. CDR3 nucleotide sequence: TGTGCCAGCAGTTTAACGGCAGGTGCCAGGGAGCCCCAGCATTTT.

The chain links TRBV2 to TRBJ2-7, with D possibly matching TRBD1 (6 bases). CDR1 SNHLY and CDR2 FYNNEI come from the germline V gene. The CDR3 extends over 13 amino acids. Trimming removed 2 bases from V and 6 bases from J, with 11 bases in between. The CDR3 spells CASSERQDSEQYV. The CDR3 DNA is TGTGCCAGCAGTGAAAGACAGGACTCCGAGCAGTACGTC.

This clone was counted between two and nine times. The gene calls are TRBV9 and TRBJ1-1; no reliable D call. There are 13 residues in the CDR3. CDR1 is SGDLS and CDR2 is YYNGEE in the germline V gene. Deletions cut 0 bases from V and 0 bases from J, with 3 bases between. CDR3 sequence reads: CASSVDMNTEAFF. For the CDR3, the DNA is TGTGCCAGCAGCGTAGACATGAACACTGAAGCTTTCTTT.

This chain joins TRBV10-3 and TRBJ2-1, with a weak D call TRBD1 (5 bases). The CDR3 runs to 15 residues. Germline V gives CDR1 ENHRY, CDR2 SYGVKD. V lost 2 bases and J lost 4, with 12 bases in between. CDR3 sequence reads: CAISEGAEAYNEQFF. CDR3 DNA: TGTGCCATCAGTGAGGGGGCAGAGGCTTACAATGAGCAGTTCTTC.

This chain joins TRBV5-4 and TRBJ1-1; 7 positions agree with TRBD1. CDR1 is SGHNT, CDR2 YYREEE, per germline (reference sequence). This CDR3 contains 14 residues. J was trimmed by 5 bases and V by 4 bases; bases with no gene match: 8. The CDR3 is CASSQGQYSTEAFF. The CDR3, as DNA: TGTGCCAGCAGCCAGGGACAGTACTCAACTGAAGCTTTCTTT.

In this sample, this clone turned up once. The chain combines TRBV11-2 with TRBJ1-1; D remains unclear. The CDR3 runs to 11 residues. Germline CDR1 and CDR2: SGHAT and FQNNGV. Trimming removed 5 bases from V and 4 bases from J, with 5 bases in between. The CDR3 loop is CASSTSTEAFF. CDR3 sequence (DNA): TGTGCCAGCAGCACCAGCACTGAAGCTTTCTTT. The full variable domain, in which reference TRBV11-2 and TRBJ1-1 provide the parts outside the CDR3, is EAGVAQSPRYKIIEKRQSVAFWCNPISGHATLYWYQQILGQGPKLLIQFQNNGVVDDSQLPKDRFSAERLKGVDSTLKIQPAKLEDSAVYLCASSTSTEAFFGQGTRLTVV.

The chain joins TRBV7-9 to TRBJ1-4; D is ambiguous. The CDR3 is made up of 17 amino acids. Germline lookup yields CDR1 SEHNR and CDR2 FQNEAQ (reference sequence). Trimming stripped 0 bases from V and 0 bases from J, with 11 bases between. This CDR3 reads CASSLAEHLSTNEKLFF. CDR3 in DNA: TGTGCCAGCAGCTTAGCGGAGCACCTATCAACTAATGAAAAACTGTTTTTT.

For the CDR3, the DNA is TGTGCCAGCAGTGAGCAGGGGGGGGGTTCACCCCTCCACTTT. Protein sequence: CASSEQGGGSPLHF. The V gene is TRBV6-1, the J gene TRBJ1-6; 7 bases match TRBD1. V lost 3 bases, J lost 9 bases, and 5 bases stayed unmatched. The length of the CDR3 is 14 residues. Germline V gene sequence: CDR1 MNHNS, CDR2 SASEGT.

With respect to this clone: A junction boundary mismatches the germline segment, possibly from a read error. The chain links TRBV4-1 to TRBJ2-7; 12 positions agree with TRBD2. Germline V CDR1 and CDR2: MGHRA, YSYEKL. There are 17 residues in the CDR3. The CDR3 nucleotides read TGCGCCCGCAGCCGCCCTGCTAGCGGGGGGGCATCCTACGAGCAGTACTTC. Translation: CARSRPASGGASYEQYF.

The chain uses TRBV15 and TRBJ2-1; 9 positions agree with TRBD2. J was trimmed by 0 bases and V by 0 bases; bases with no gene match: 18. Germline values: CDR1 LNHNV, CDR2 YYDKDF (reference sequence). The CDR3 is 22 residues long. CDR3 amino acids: CATSRDRPRFSWTSDSYNEQFF. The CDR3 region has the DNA TGTGCCACCAGCAGAGATCGACCCCGATTCTCTTGGACTAGCGACTCCTACAATGAGCAGTTCTTC. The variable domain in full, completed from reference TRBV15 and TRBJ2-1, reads DAMVIQNPRYQVTQFGKPVTLSCSQTLNHNVMYWYQQKSSQAPKLLFHYYDKDFNNEADTPDNFQSRRPNTSFCFLDIRSPGLGDTAMYLCATSRDRPRFSWTSDSYNEQFFGPGTRLTVL.

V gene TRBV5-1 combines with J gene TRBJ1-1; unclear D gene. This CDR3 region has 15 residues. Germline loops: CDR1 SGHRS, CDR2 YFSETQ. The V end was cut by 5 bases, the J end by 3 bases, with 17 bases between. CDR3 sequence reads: CASREPFEADTEAFF. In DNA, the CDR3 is TGCGCCAGCAGGGAGCCCTTCGAAGCTGACACTGAAGCTTTCTTT.

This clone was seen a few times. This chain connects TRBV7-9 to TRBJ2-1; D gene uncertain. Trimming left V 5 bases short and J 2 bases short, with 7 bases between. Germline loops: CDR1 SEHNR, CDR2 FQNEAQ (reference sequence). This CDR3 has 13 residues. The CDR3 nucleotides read TGTGCCAGCAGCCCGATTCCCTACAATGAGCAGTTCTTC. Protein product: CASSPIPYNEQFF.

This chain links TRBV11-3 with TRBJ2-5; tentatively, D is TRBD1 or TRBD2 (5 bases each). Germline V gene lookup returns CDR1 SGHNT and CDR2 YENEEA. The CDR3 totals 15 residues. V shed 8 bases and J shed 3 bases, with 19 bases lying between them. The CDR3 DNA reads TGTGCCAGCGCACCATCAGAACGGGGCAAAGAGACCCAGTACTTC. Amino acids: CASAPSERGKETQYF.

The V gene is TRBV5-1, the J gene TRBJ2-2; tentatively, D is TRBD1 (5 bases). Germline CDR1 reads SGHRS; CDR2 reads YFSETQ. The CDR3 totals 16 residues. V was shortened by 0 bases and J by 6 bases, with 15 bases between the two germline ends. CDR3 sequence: CASSLGQGRVAGELFF. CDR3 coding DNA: TGCGCCAGCAGCTTGGGGCAGGGAAGGGTCGCCGGGGAGCTGTTTTTT.

CDR3 coding DNA: TGTGCCAGCTCCTCCGGGACTAGCGGGACTCAGCAGTTCTTC. It specifies CASSSGTSGTQQFF. The rearrangement uses TRBV2 and TRBJ2-1; 13 nucleotides line up with TRBD2. The CDR3 extends over 14 amino acids. Germline values: CDR1 SNHLY, CDR2 FYNNEI. The trim removed 8 bases at V and 11 bases at J, leaving 9 bases unmatched.

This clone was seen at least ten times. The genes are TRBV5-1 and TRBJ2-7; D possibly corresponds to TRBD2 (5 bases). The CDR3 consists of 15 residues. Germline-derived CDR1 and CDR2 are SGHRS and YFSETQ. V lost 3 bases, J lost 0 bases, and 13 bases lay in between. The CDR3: CASSSSGLASYEQYF. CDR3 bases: TGCGCCAGCAGCTCATCAGGACTGGCCTCCTACGAGCAGTACTTC.

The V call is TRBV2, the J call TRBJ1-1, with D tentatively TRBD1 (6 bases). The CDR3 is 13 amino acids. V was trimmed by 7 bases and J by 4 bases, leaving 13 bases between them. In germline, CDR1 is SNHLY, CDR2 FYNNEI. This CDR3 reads CASIVEGGTEAFF. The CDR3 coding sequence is TGTGCCAGCATCGTCGAGGGGGGCACTGAAGCTTTCTTT.